Given below is one TCR beta chain in context. This specimen belongs to a study of Ad26.COV2.S vaccination and SARS-CoV-2 variants. Losses at the gene ends were 6 bases for V and 0 bases for J; bases not matched to a gene: 7. The CDR3 is made up of 15 amino acids. CDR1 and CDR2 from the germline V gene are SEHNR and FQNEAQ (reference sequence). The treatment here: some 20 received Ad26.COV2.S at low or high dose, single or two shots; roughly 5 received placebo; per-sample allocation not given. Specimen acquisition occurred on day 63 following the initial vaccine or placebo injection. The assay was immunoSEQ multiplex PCR, and TCRdb's table has in-frame clones only and misses some. The sample lists 240,000 or so clones, around 89% occurring once.

The sequence was collected from a person between 18 and 65 years old who received the Ad26.COV2.S COVID-19 vaccine or a placebo. This sequence joins TRBV7-9 and TRBJ2-7; 8 bases match TRBD1. The source material was peripheral blood, sampled in a trial of Ad26.COV2.S vaccine versus placebo. The CDR3 reads CASRPDRGFSYEQYF. The CDR3 DNA is TGTGCCAGCAGACCCGACAGGGGCTTCTCCTACGAGCAGTACTTC. Full variable domain (remainder filled in from reference TRBV7-9 and TRBJ2-7): DTGVSQNPRHKITKRGQNVTFRCDPISEHNRLYWYRQTLGQGPEFLTYFQNEAQLEKSRLLSDRFSAERPKGSFSTLEIQRTEQGDSAMYLCASRPDRGFSYEQYFGPGTRLTVT.